The rows below give T cell receptor beta chains drawn from one sample of a study of T cells in Graves' hyperthyroidism and ophthalmopathy. MiXCR was run by TCRdb on the multiplex PCR reads, yielding one entry per CDR3 protein. This sample carries hundreds of thousands of distinct CDR3 sequences, 22% of them seen once, and the ten largest clones take around 64%. Source material: blood. Every receptor here comes from a young man with Graves' ophthalmopathy. Each CDR3 is given with its conserved first and last residue. D genes are given only for firm matches. Part of the rows lack a size; the others show once, few, many or a class for expanded clones.

J gene | clone size | D gene | V gene | CDR3 DNA | CDR3 protein
TRBJ1-5 | . | . | TRBV18 | TGTGCCAGCTCACTAGTCCGGGGAGATTCCCAGCATTTT | CASSLVRGDSQHF
TRBJ2-1 | . | . | TRBV5-6 | TGTGCCGGCAGCTTGGCGATAAGACAGGTAGGCAATGAGCAGTTCTTC | CAGSLAIRQVGNEQFF
TRBJ1-2 | . | . | TRBV15 | TGTGCCACAAGTCGAAGGGACCGCTCTGGCTACACCTTC | CATSRRDRSGYTF
TRBJ2-3 | few | . | TRBV20-1 | TGCAGTGCTAGAGTAGGGGATACGCAGTATTTT | CSARVGDTQYF
TRBJ2-3 | many | TRBD2 | TRBV4-1 | TGCGCCAGCAGCCTGACTAGCGGGAGTTTTTATACGCAGTATTTT | CASSLTSGSFYTQYF
TRBJ2-1 | few | . | TRBV27 | TGTGCCAGCACCCGCGGATCTGAGCAGTTCTTC | CASTRGSEQFF
TRBJ2-1 | few | . | TRBV12-5 | TGTGCTAGTGGACAAAACCGGAGTATACCTCTCTTC | CASGQNRSIPLF
TRBJ2-7 | few | TRBD1 | TRBV2 | TGTGCCAGCAGTGGCCCGGGTACCGGGACAGGGGGCAAACACGAGCAGTACTTC | CASSGPGTGTGGKHEQYF
TRBJ2-5 | few | TRBD2 | TRBV2 | TGTGCCAGCAGTGAAAGGTCTAGCGGGTACTTC | CASSERSSGYF
TRBJ2-1 | . | . | TRBV20-1 | TGCAGTGCTAGAGAGGGGGAGAGCTCCTACAATGGGCAGTTCTTC | CSAREGESSYNGQFF
TRBJ1-3 | many | . | TRBV18 | TGTGCCAGCTCACCGGGCCAGGGCCACACCATATATTTT | CASSPGQGHTIYF
TRBJ2-7 | many | TRBD2 | TRBV20-1 | TGCAGTGCCCCGGGACTAGCGGGCTACGAGCAGTACTTC | CSAPGLAGYEQYF
TRBJ1-6 | many | . | TRBV28 | TGTGCCAGCAGTACGGCGCCCTCACCCCTCCACTTT | CASSTAPSPLHF
TRBJ1-5 | . | TRBD1 | TRBV28 | TGTGCCAGCAGAGAACCGGGACAGGGTGACAATCAGCCCCAGCATTTT | CASREPGQGDNQPQHF
TRBJ2-3 | few | TRBD1 | TRBV12-3/TRBV12-4 | TGTGCCAGCAGTTCGACAGGGGTCCATTATACGCAGTATTTT | CASSSTGVHYTQYF
TRBJ2-1 | few | . | TRBV7-2 | TGTGCCAGCAGCCGGATCCTATACAATGAGCAGTTCTTC | CASSRILYNEQFF
TRBJ2-1 | many | . | TRBV12-3/TRBV12-4 | TGTGCCAGCAGTTTCGGCCCCTCTCAGTGGAATGAGCAGTTCTTC | CASSFGPSQWNEQFF
TRBJ2-1 | many | . | TRBV3-1 | TGTGCCAGCAGCCAAGTAGTTAGCGGAAGCTCCTACAATGAGCAGTTCTTC | CASSQVVSGSSYNEQFF
TRBJ2-1 | few | . | TRBV7-9 | TGTGCCAGCAACTGGCAGTCCTACAATGAGCAGTTCTTC | CASNWQSYNEQFF
TRBJ2-1 | many | . | TRBV20-1 | TGCAGTGCTAGCCGGGACCTCAAGAATGAGCAGTTCTTC | CSASRDLKNEQFF
TRBJ1-1 | many | . | TRBV25-1 | TGTGCCAGCAGTTCGCTCTTAGCCTCCGCTAGTACTGAAGCTTTCTTT | CASSSLLASASTEAFF
TRBJ2-1 | few | . | TRBV9 | TGTGCCAGCAGCGTAGATGCCGGACTGTACGAGCAGTTCTTC | CASSVDAGLYEQFF
TRBJ2-5 | many | . | TRBV28 | TGTGCCAGCAGTTCCCGGGGTGGGCAAGAGACCCAGTACTTC | CASSSRGGQETQYF
TRBJ1-1 | many | . | TRBV28 | TGTGCCAGCACTAGGACAGCCTATCCGGAAGCTTTCTTT | CASTRTAYPEAFF
TRBJ1-1 | . | TRBD1 | TRBV19 | TGTGCCGCGTCAGGGGGAAACACTGAAGCTTTCTTT | CAASGGNTEAFF
TRBJ2-5 | many | . | TRBV11-2 | TGTGCCAGCAGCTTATATAGGCAAGAGACCCAGTACTTC | CASSLYRQETQYF
TRBJ1-2 | . | TRBD1 | TRBV12-3/TRBV12-4 | TGTGCCAGCAGCAACAGGGGGCGCATCTATGGCTACACCTTC | CASSNRGRIYGYTF
TRBJ2-7 | once | TRBD1 | TRBV4-2 | TGTGCCAGCAGTCCAGGGACAGGGTTGACCTACGAGCAGTACTTC | CASSPGTGLTYEQYF
TRBJ2-7 | . | . | TRBV9 | TGTGCCAGCAGCTCCCGGCTAGCGAGCCGGGGGGAGCAGTACTTC | CASSSRLASRGEQYF
TRBJ2-3 | . | TRBD1 | TRBV6-1 | TGTGCCAGCAGTCAGCGACAGGGAACTAGCACAGATACGCAGTATTTT | CASSQRQGTSTDTQYF
TRBJ2-3 | many | TRBD1 | TRBV12-3/TRBV12-4 | TGTGCCAGCAGACCGGGACAGGGGATTAGAGATACGCAGTATTTT | CASRPGQGIRDTQYF
TRBJ2-7 | many | . | TRBV12-3/TRBV12-4 | TGTGCCAGCAACACACGAAGGTTTCTCCACGAGCAGTACTTC | CASNTRRFLHEQYF
TRBJ2-1 | . | TRBD2 | TRBV11-3 | TGTGCCAGCAGCTTAGTACTAGCGGGAGTCTACAATGAGCAGTTCTTC | CASSLVLAGVYNEQFF
TRBJ1-1 | . | . | TRBV29-1 | TGCAGCGTCGACCCCGGAGGGGTGAACACTGAAGCTTTCTTT | CSVDPGGVNTEAFF
TRBJ2-1 | few | . | TRBV30 | TGTGCCTGGGGGGGCTCCTACAATGAGCAGTTCTTC | CAWGGSYNEQFF
TRBJ1-1 | many | . | TRBV30 | TGTGCCTGGAGTGTACTTTCAGGGGCCACTGAAGCTTTCTTT | CAWSVLSGATEAFF
TRBJ1-6 | . | . | TRBV9 | TGTGCCAGCAGCGTAGGTCGCGGCGCCCAGGGACCCCTCCACTTT | CASSVGRGAQGPLHF
TRBJ2-5 | many | . | TRBV18 | TGTGCCAGCTCCCGGGGAGTTCAAGAGACCCAGTACTTC | CASSRGVQETQYF
TRBJ2-3 | many | TRBD2 | TRBV11-2 | TGTGCCAGCACCTTGTGGCTAGCGGCAGATACGCAGTATTTT | CASTLWLAADTQYF
TRBJ2-1 | few | . | TRBV12-3/TRBV12-4 | TGTGCCAGCAGTTTATATGAGCAGTTCTTC | CASSLYEQFF
TRBJ2-2 | many | TRBD2 | TRBV5-1 | TGCGCCAGCAGTTGGCGGGCGAGCGGGAGAAACACCGGGGAGCTGTTTTTT | CASSWRASGRNTGELFF
TRBJ2-7 | . | TRBD2 | TRBV20-1 | TGCAGTGTTCTTCCGACTAGCGGGTATGGAGAGCAGTACTTC | CSVLPTSGYGEQYF
TRBJ1-2 | many | . | TRBV7-9 | TGTGCCAGCAGCTTAGGGATCTATGGCTACACCTTC | CASSLGIYGYTF
TRBJ2-7 | few | TRBD2 | TRBV20-1 | TGCAGTGTTCTTCCGACTAGCGGGAGGGCTTACGAGCAGTACTTC | CSVLPTSGRAYEQYF
TRBJ2-5 | . | TRBD2 | TRBV19 | TGTGCCAGTAGTCCACGGTCGGCTAGCGGGTACCAAGAGACCCAGTACTTC | CASSPRSASGYQETQYF
TRBJ2-3 | many | . | TRBV20-1 | TGCAGTGCTCTCCAGGGTTTAACAGATACGCAGTATTTT | CSALQGLTDTQYF
TRBJ2-1 | . | TRBD1 | TRBV12-3/TRBV12-4 | TGTGCCAGCACCCCCCCTGGGGACAGGCTTTACAATGAGCAGTTCTTC | CASTPPGDRLYNEQFF
TRBJ1-5 | few | . | TRBV19 | TGTGCCAGTAGTCGGTCAGGAAATCAGCCCCAGCATTTT | CASSRSGNQPQHF
TRBJ2-7 | many | . | TRBV6-1 | TGTGCCAGCAGTGAAGCGCGTCGTCGTGACACGCTCTACGAGCAGTACTTC | CASSEARRRDTLYEQYF
TRBJ1-2 | once | . | TRBV6-4 | TGTGCCAGCAGTGTGGGCCCCGGGCGAGGCTACACCTTC | CASSVGPGRGYTF
TRBJ1-5 | . | . | TRBV19 | TGTGCCAGTAGTATCCCGGGGTCCGCGGGGAGCAATCAGCCCCAGCATTTT | CASSIPGSAGSNQPQHF
TRBJ1-1 | few | TRBD1 | TRBV18 | TGTGCCAGCTCAGAGTCTCGGACAGGGGGCATCACTGAAGCTTTCTTT | CASSESRTGGITEAFF
TRBJ2-1 | many | . | TRBV11-2 | TGTGCCAGCAGCCAAAGCGATGAGCAGTTCTTC | CASSQSDEQFF
TRBJ2-2 | . | TRBD1 | TRBV10-1 | TGCGCCAGCAGCCGGGACAGGAACACCGGGGAGCTGTTTTTT | CASSRDRNTGELFF
TRBJ2-1 | . | . | TRBV12-3/TRBV12-4 | TGTGCCAGCAGTTTTGCGTCCCGGGAGCAGTTCTTC | CASSFASREQFF
TRBJ2-3 | few | . | TRBV15 | TGTGCCACCAGCAACCCGGGAGGCACAGATACGCAGTATTTT | CATSNPGGTDTQYF
TRBJ2-3 | . | TRBD2 | TRBV2 | TGTGCCAGCAGCGTTGGGACTAGCGGGAGAGTGGCAGATACGCAGTATTTT | CASSVGTSGRVADTQYF
TRBJ1-5 | . | . | TRBV2 | TGTGCCAGCAAAGGAGGGGTTCAGAATCAGCCCCAGCATTTT | CASKGGVQNQPQHF
TRBJ2-7 | . | TRBD2 | TRBV12-3/TRBV12-4 | TGTGCCAGCAGTCCACCTTTAGAGCGGGAGACATTAGGCTACGAGCAGTACTTC | CASSPPLERETLGYEQYF
TRBJ2-7 | . | . | TRBV12-3/TRBV12-4 | TGTGCCAGCAGTTATGACATTCCCTACGAGCAGTACTTC | CASSYDIPYEQYF